A selection of T cell receptor beta chains follows, all from one sample in a study of monozygotic twins with cystic fibrosis. Measured with immunoSEQ multiplex PCR; TCRdb has only the in-frame clones, and not every one. Here the sample spans 15,000 or so clones, roughly 98% being singletons. The sequencing input was blood. These receptors were obtained from a girl aged 2 to 9 with cystic fibrosis. Both conserved end residues are part of each CDR3. Fields, in order: J gene, V gene, D gene, clone size, CDR3 protein, CDR3 DNA. D genes are given only for firm matches. Clone size is shown for a subset of rows, as once, few, many or a class of expanded clone.

j_gene: TRBJ2-7
v_gene: TRBV11-2
d_gene: -
abundance: -
CDR3aa: CASSPGSREQYF
CDR3nt: TGTGCCAGCAGCCCTGGGTCCCGCGAGCAGTACTTC

j_gene: TRBJ2-3
v_gene: TRBV5-1
d_gene: TRBD1
abundance: once
CDR3aa: CASSSNRGGTDTQYF
CDR3nt: TGCGCCAGCAGCTCAAACAGGGGAGGCACAGATACGCAGTATTTT

j_gene: TRBJ1-1
v_gene: TRBV5-1
d_gene: -
abundance: -
CDR3aa: CASSFPNTEAFF
CDR3nt: TGCGCCAGCAGCTTTCCGAACACTGAAGCTTTCTTT

j_gene: TRBJ1-3
v_gene: TRBV14
d_gene: -
abundance: -
CDR3aa: CASSQDRGPGNTIYF
CDR3nt: TGTGCCAGCAGCCAAGATCGTGGCCCTGGAAACACCATATATTTT

j_gene: TRBJ1-2
v_gene: TRBV9
d_gene: -
abundance: -
CDR3aa: CASSVGVGVGNYGYTF
CDR3nt: TGTGCCAGCAGCGTAGGTGTTGGGGTTGGGAACTATGGCTACACCTTC

j_gene: TRBJ1-2
v_gene: TRBV7-2
d_gene: TRBD1
abundance: -
CDR3aa: CASSVSGTGGIGGYTF
CDR3nt: TGTGCCAGCAGCGTCTCCGGGACAGGGGGCATCGGTGGCTACACCTTC

j_gene: TRBJ2-2
v_gene: TRBV7-9
d_gene: -
abundance: -
CDR3aa: CASSLGTSHTGELFF
CDR3nt: TGTGCCAGCAGCTTAGGGACTTCCCACACCGGGGAGCTGTTTTTT

j_gene: TRBJ2-1
v_gene: TRBV6-1
d_gene: -
abundance: -
CDR3aa: CASSELLDYEFF
CDR3nt: TGTGCCAGCAGTGAACTTTTGGACTACGAGTTCTTC

j_gene: TRBJ2-3
v_gene: TRBV19
d_gene: -
abundance: -
CDR3aa: CASSIVGSTDTQYF
CDR3nt: TGTGCCAGTAGTATAGTAGGAAGCACAGATACGCAGTATTTT

j_gene: TRBJ1-1
v_gene: TRBV30
d_gene: -
abundance: once
CDR3aa: CAWRESPAGTEAFF
CDR3nt: TGTGCCTGGAGAGAAAGCCCAGCGGGGACTGAAGCTTTCTTT

j_gene: TRBJ2-2
v_gene: TRBV18
d_gene: TRBD1
abundance: -
CDR3aa: CASSLRQTGDTGELFF
CDR3nt: TGTGCCAGCTCACTGCGCCAGACAGGGGACACCGGGGAGCTGTTTTTT

j_gene: TRBJ2-3
v_gene: TRBV27
d_gene: TRBD2
abundance: -
CDR3aa: CASSPDQRGTTDTQYF
CDR3nt: TGTGCCAGCAGTCCCGACCAGCGGGGGACGACAGATACGCAGTATTTT

j_gene: TRBJ2-7
v_gene: TRBV5-1
d_gene: TRBD2
abundance: -
CDR3aa: CASSGGTTYEQYF
CDR3nt: TGCGCCAGCAGCGGGGGGACTACCTACGAGCAGTACTTC

j_gene: TRBJ1-3
v_gene: TRBV19
d_gene: -
abundance: -
CDR3aa: CASRPLGSSGNTIYF
CDR3nt: TGTGCCAGTAGACCTTTGGGCAGCTCTGGAAACACCATATATTTT

j_gene: TRBJ2-2
v_gene: TRBV6-6
d_gene: -
abundance: once
CDR3aa: CASDGGYDTGELFF
CDR3nt: TGTGCCAGCGATGGGGGTTATGACACCGGGGAGCTGTTTTTT